The 13 T cell receptor beta chains in this list originate from one sample, sequenced in a study of regulatory T cells in long-lasting Graves disease. With iRepertoire HTBI primers and Arm-PCR of CDR3 regions, TCR beta libraries were built. One entry per CDR3 protein, called by TCRdb with MiXCR from the multiplex PCR reads. This sample has over 650,000 distinct CDR3 sequences; around 30% occur once, and the top ten carry 40% to 50%. Time point given: persistent/refractory GD, antithyroid drugs over 5 years with positive TRAb. The authors made the TCR library using RNA they extracted from PBMCs. The sequencing here drew on peripheral blood mononuclear cells (PBMCs), taken when the disease was refractory, from a patient treated with antithyroid drugs. The receptors derive from a female donor with Graves disease.

In this sample, this clonotype turned up many times. This rearrangement joins TRBV7-9 to TRBJ1-5; 7 nucleotides match TRBD1. Germline V gives CDR1 SEHNR, CDR2 FQNEAQ (reference sequence). Trimming cost V 0 bases and J 6 bases; bases outside gene matches: 2. The CDR3 extends over 14 amino acids. The CDR3 is CASSLASGGQPQHF. CDR3 DNA: TGTGCCAGCAGCTTAGCGTCAGGGGGTCAGCCCCAGCATTTT.

This clonotype was seen only a few times. The V call is TRBV3-1, the J call TRBJ1-2; a possible D gene is TRBD1 (5 bases). The CDR3 is 16 residues long. Trimming took off 4 bases at V and 8 bases at J, with 23 bases between the two ends. Germline CDR1 and CDR2: LGHDT and YNNKEL (reference sequence). The CDR3 DNA is TGTGCCAGCAGCCCAAAAGACGGGACGGCTAATGGGGGCTACACCTTC. Amino acid sequence: CASSPKDGTANGGYTF.

At least ten counts were recorded for this clonotype. The V gene is TRBV28, the J gene TRBJ2-5, with 9 bases matching TRBD1. The CDR3 is 17 amino acids. Looked up from germline, CDR1 is MDHEN and CDR2 is SYDVKM. V dropped 3 bases and J dropped 2; count of bases not matched to a gene: 10. The CDR3 protein is CASSFDRGAPLQETQYF. The DNA for the CDR3 is TGTGCCAGCAGTTTTGACAGGGGGGCCCCTTTACAAGAGACCCAGTACTTC.

Remarks on this clonotype: The junction and the germline gene differ at one end; a read error may be behind it. The chain has TRBV6-2 or TRBV6-3 and TRBJ1-1, with D possibly TRBD1 on 5 matching bases. This CDR3 region has 15 residues. Germline V gene data show CDR1 as MNHEY and CDR2 as SVGEGT. CDR3: CASSEQASWGTEAFF. The CDR3 DNA is TGTGCTAGCAGTGAACAGGCCTCTTGGGGCACTGAAGCTTTCTTT.

This clonotype was found a few times. The gene calls are TRBV20-1 and TRBJ1-1; D is uncertain. Germline values: CDR1 DFQATT, CDR2 SNEGSKA (reference sequence). The CDR3 contains 10 residues. V lost 3 bases and J 11 bases, leaving 10 bases between the germline ends. CDR3 coding DNA: TGCAGTGCTAGTAGTTTTGAGGCTTTCTTT. This codes for CSASSFEAFF.

As for this clonotype: A much larger clonotype is one base distant, so this may be a read error. V usage is TRBV6-2 or TRBV6-3 and J usage is TRBJ1-4; maybe TRBD1 (5 bases). Germline lookup yields CDR1 MNHEY and CDR2 SVGEGT. V dropped 8 bases and J dropped 3 bases, with 10 bases sitting between them. This CDR3 region has 13 residues. CDR3 in amino acids: CASCLGANEKLFF. CDR3 coding DNA: TGTGCCAGCTGTTTAGGGGCTAATGAAAAACTGTTTTTT.

This clonotype appeared many times. The chain recombines TRBV20-1 with TRBJ2-5; 10 bases align to TRBD1. There are 12 residues in the CDR3. The germline V gene has CDR1 DFQATT and CDR2 SNEGSKA (reference sequence). J was trimmed by 3 bases and V by 7 bases; bases with no gene match: 2. The chain's CDR3 is CSVGQGEETQYF. The CDR3 DNA reads as TGCAGTGTTGGACAGGGGGAAGAGACCCAGTACTTC.

This clonotype was seen more than once but under ten times. The chain carries TRBV5-1 and TRBJ1-2; 7 positions agree with TRBD1. The CDR3 is made up of 15 amino acids. In germline, CDR1 is SGHRS, CDR2 YFSETQ. V was clipped by 4 bases and J by 2 bases; unmatched bases: 8. The DNA of the CDR3 is TGCGCCAGCAGCACCTCCGGGACAGCAAACTATGGCTACACCTTC. This codes for CASSTSGTANYGYTF.

The table lists this clonotype with a few counts. The rearrangement uses TRBV6-9 and TRBJ1-1, with a possible D match to TRBD1 (5 bases). This CDR3 has 14 residues. Looked up from germline, CDR1 is MNHGY and CDR2 is SVAAGI. Trimming took 3 bases from V and 5 from J, leaving 13 bases between them. The CDR3 sequence: CASSYSSGRTEAFF. The CDR3 DNA is TGTGCCAGCAGTTACAGTTCAGGGAGGACTGAAGCTTTCTTT.

V usage is TRBV19 and J usage is TRBJ2-2; either TRBD1 or TRBD2 may supply D (6 bases each). CDR3 length equals 15 residues. Per the germline V gene, CDR1 is LNHDA and CDR2 is SQIVND (reference sequence). Trimming shortened V by 5 bases and J by 3 bases, and 13 bases separated the two germline ends. DNA for the CDR3: TGTGCCAGTAGTGTACAGGGAGGTGACACCGGGGAGCTGTTTTTT. It yields the protein CASSVQGGDTGELFF.

This clonotype was counted a few times. The genes are TRBV19 and TRBJ1-6; D is possibly TRBD1 (5 bases). The CDR3 totals 14 residues. Germline-derived CDR1 and CDR2 are LNHDA and SQIVND (reference sequence). The V gene lost 4 bases and the J gene lost 11 bases, with 15 bases spanning the gap. CDR3 bases: TGTGCCAGTAGTACCCAGGGCCCCGCGGCACCCCTCCACTTT. Amino acids: CASSTQGPAAPLHF.

This clonotype was counted many times. The gene calls are TRBV28 and TRBJ1-1; perhaps TRBD1 as D (5 bases). V lost 10 bases and J lost 7, with 22 bases in between. This CDR3 contains 14 residues. Germline V lookup: CDR1 MDHEN, CDR2 SYDVKM. CDR3 amino acids: CATGERGLRVEAFF. CDR3 coding DNA: TGTGCCACTGGGGAGAGGGGCTTAAGGGTTGAAGCTTTCTTT.

The J gene is TRBJ1-1, the V gene TRBV9; TRBD1 aligns across 7 bases. Trimming removed 4 bases from V and 3 bases from J; junction bases left unmatched: 6. CDR3 size: 14 residues. Germline assignment: CDR1 SGDLS and CDR2 YYNGEE. The CDR3 nucleotides are TGTGCCAGCAGCCCGATAGGGGGCTACACTGAAGCTTTCTTT. It is translated as CASSPIGGYTEAFF.